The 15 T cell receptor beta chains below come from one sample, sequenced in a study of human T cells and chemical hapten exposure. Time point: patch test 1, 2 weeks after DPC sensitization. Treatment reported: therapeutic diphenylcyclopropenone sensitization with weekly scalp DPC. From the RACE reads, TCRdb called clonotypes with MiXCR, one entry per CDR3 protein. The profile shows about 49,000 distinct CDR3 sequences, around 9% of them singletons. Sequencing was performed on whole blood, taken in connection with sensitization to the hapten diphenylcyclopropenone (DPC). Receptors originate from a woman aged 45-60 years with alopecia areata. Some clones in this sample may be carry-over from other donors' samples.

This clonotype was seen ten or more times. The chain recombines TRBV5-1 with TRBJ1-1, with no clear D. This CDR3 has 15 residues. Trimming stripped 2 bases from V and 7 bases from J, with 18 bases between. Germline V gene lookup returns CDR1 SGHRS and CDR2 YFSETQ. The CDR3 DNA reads TGCGCCAGCAGCTTTCTGGACCTCACTAAGGGTGAAGCTTTCTTT. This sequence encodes CASSFLDLTKGEAFF.

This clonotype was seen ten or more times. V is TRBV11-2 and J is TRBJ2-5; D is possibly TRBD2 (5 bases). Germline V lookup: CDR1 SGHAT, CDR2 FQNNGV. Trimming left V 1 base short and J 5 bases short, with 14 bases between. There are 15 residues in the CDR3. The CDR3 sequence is CASSLGLQAGETQYF. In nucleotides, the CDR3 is TGTGCCAGCAGCTTAGGTCTGCAGGCGGGTGAGACCCAGTACTTC.

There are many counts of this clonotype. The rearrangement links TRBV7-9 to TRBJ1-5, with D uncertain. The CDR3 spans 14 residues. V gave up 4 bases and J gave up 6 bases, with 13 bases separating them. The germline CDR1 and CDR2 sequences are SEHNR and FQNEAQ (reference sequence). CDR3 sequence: CASSSSWEGQPQHF. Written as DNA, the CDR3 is TGTGCCAGCAGCTCTAGCTGGGAGGGTCAGCCCCAGCATTTT.

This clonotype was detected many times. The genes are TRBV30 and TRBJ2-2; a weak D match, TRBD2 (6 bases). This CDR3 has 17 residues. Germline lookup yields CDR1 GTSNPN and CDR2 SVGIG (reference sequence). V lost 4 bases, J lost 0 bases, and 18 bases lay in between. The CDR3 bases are TGTGCCTGGACCACTATTTGGGGGACTTCGAACACCGGGGAGCTGTTTTTT. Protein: CAWTTIWGTSNTGELFF.

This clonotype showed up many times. The CDR3 spells CSATGAGNTIYF. The CDR3 DNA is TGCAGTGCTACAGGGGCTGGAAACACCATATATTTT. J is TRBJ1-3 and V is TRBV20-1; weak D call: TRBD1 (6 bases). CDR3 size: 12 residues. The germline V gene encodes CDR1 DFQATT and CDR2 SNEGSKA (reference sequence). The V end was cut by 4 bases, the J end by 2 bases, with 6 bases between.

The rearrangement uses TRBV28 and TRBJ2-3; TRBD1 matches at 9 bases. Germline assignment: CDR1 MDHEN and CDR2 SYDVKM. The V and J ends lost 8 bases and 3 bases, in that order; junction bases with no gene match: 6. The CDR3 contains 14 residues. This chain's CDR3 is CASETGGSTDTQYF. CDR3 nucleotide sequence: TGTGCCAGCGAGACAGGGGGTAGTACAGATACGCAGTATTTT.

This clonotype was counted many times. The CDR3 sequence: CASSERTGVNTEAFF. The CDR3 nucleotides read TGTGCCAGCAGTGAAAGGACAGGGGTGAACACTGAAGCTTTCTTT. The chain links TRBV2 to TRBJ1-1; 9 bases map to TRBD1. CDR3 size: 15 residues. V gave up 2 bases and J gave up 0 bases; unmatched junction bases: 1. The germline CDR1 and CDR2 sequences are SNHLY and FYNNEI.

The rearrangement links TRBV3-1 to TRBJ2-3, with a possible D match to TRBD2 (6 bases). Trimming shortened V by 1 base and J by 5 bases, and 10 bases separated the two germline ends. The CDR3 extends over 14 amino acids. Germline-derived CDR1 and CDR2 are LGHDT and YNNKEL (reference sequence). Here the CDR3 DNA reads TGTGCCAGCAGCCAAGCCGGGGGTTTAGATACGCAGTATTTT. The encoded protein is CASSQAGGLDTQYF.

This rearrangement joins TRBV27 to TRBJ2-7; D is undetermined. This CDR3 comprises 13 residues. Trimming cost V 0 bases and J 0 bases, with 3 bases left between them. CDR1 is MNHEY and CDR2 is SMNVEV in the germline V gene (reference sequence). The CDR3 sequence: CASSLSFSYEQYF. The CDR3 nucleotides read TGTGCCAGCAGTTTATCGTTCTCCTACGAGCAGTACTTC.

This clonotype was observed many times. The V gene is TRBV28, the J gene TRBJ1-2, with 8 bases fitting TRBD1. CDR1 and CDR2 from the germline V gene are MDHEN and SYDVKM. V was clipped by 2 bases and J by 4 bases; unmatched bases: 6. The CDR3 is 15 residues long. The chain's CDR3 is CASSLLRQGRYGYTF. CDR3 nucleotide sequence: TGTGCCAGCAGTTTACTCCGACAGGGGCGCTATGGCTACACCTTC.

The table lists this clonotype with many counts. CDR3 loop: CASRGTGEFYGYTF. The CDR3 DNA sequence: TGTGCCAGCAGAGGGACAGGAGAGTTCTATGGCTACACCTTC. The rearrangement joins TRBV12-3 or TRBV12-4 to TRBJ1-2; 8 nucleotides agree with TRBD1. This CDR3 contains 14 residues. V shed 6 bases, J shed 4 bases, and the junction held 7 bases outside the gene matches.

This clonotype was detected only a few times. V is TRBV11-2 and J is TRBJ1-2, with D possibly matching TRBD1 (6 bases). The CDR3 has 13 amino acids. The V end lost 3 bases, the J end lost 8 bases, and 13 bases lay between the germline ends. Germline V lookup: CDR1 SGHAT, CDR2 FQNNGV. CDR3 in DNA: TGTGCCAGCAGCTTGTCAGGGGCAGACGGCTACACCTTC. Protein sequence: CASSLSGADGYTF.

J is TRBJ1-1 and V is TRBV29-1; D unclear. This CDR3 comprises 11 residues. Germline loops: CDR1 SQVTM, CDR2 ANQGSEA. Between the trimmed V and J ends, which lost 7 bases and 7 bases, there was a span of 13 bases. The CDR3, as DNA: TGCAGCGGTCTCCAAGCTCGTGAAGCTTTCTTT. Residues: CSGLQAREAFF.

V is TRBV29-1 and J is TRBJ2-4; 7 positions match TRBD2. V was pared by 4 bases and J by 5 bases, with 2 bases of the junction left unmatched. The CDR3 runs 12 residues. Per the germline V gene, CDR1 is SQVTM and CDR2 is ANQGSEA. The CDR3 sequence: CSVGGGQNIQYF. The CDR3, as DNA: TGCAGCGTTGGCGGGGGACAAAACATTCAGTACTTC.

CDR3 residues: CASSLVRTDVNQPQHF. The DNA of the CDR3 is TGTGCCAGCAGCCTAGTCAGGACAGATGTTAATCAGCCCCAGCATTTT. This chain connects TRBV2 to TRBJ1-5; the D gene is possibly TRBD1 (6 bases). Germline V CDR1 and CDR2: SNHLY, FYNNEI. This CDR3 has 16 residues. The V end was cut by 6 bases, the J end by 4 bases, with 19 bases between. The full variable domain, completed using reference TRBV2 and TRBJ1-5, is EPEVTQTPSHQVTQMGQEVILRCVPISNHLYFYWYRQILGQKVEFLVSFYNNEISEKSEIFDDQFSVERPDGSNFTLKIRSTKLEDSAMYFCASSLVRTDVNQPQHFGDGTRLSIL.